Each of the 14 T cell receptor beta chains below was sequenced from the same sample in a study of blood T cells in healthy people across ages. A sample-barcoded 5' primer and a J-beta primer mix were used in a second PCR of roughly 7 to 11 cycles. MiXCR, applied by TCRdb to the 5' RACE reads, yields one record per CDR3 protein. Of about 1.1 million distinct CDR3 sequences in the sample, 30% to 40% were seen once. Sequencing used blood. The receptors were gathered from a man between 18 and 29 years old in good health.

The V gene is TRBV5-1, the J gene TRBJ1-1, with TRBD1 identical over 10 bases. The germline gives CDR1 SGHRS, CDR2 YFSETQ. V lost 4 bases to trimming and J lost 5 bases; unmatched junction nucleotides: 8. The CDR3 has 15 residues. The CDR3 DNA sequence: TGCGCCAGCAGCCTATCCGGGACAGGGGAAACTGAAGCTTTCTTT. Encoded protein: CASSLSGTGETEAFF.

This sequence joins TRBV5-1 and TRBJ1-1; D is ambiguous. Germline lookup yields CDR1 SGHRS and CDR2 YFSETQ. Between the trimmed V and J ends, which lost 1 base and 1 base, there was a span of 11 bases. This CDR3 comprises 15 residues. CDR3 amino acids: CASSLQGPRNTEAFF. The DNA for the CDR3 is TGCGCCAGCAGCTTGCAAGGACCACGGAACACTGAAGCTTTCTTT.

The CDR3 DNA reads as TGTGCCAGCTCCAGGGAAGGGGCTGAAAAACTGTTTTTT. Translating it yields CASSREGAEKLFF. J is TRBJ1-4 and V is TRBV6-1; possible D gene TRBD1, 5 bases. Per germline, CDR1 MNHNS and CDR2 SASEGT. The CDR3 covers 13 residues. The germline V and J ends were trimmed by 8 bases and 7 bases, with 14 bases remaining between them.

V and J are TRBV7-9 and TRBJ1-5, with a weak D call TRBD1 (5 bases). The V gene's germline CDR1 is SEHNR and CDR2 FQNEAQ (reference sequence). The V end lost 11 bases, the J end lost 0 bases, and 17 bases lay between the germline ends. This CDR3 has 15 amino acids. This CDR3 reads CAVGGLLYSNQPQHF. The CDR3 DNA sequence: TGTGCCGTCGGGGGACTTCTATATAGCAATCAGCCCCAGCATTTT.

This clonotype has a handful of counts. V and J are TRBV4-1 and TRBJ1-4, with a tentative D call TRBD1 (6 bases). Trimming took off 3 bases at V and 3 bases at J, with 23 bases between the two ends. CDR1 and CDR2 from the germline V gene are MGHRA and YSYEKL. This CDR3 spans 19 amino acids. The CDR3, as DNA: TGCGCCAGCAGCCAGCCTAAGACCAGGGACACCATGGCTAATGAAAAACTGTTTTTT. It specifies CASSQPKTRDTMANEKLFF.

With respect to this clonotype: A much larger clone lies a single base off, so this may be a read error. The chain combines TRBV15 with TRBJ2-3, with D hard to call. V shed 3 bases and J shed 0 bases, with 10 bases lying between them. The CDR3 length is 15 residues. Germline CDR1 and CDR2: LNHNV and YYDKDF (reference sequence). The CDR3 DNA reads TGTGCCACCAGCAGTAAGCTGTCTAGCACAGATACGCAGTATTTT. Translated: CATSSKLSSTDTQYF.

This clonotype was seen a few times. This chain links TRBV6-5 with TRBJ2-1, with D perhaps assigned TRBD1 or TRBD2 (5 bases each). The CDR3 extends over 14 amino acids. V was shortened by 2 bases and J by 8 bases, with 13 bases between the two germline ends. Looked up from germline, CDR1 is MNHEY and CDR2 is SVGAGI. CDR3 in DNA: TGTGCCAGCAGTTACACCCGTAGGGACCATGAGCAGTTCTTC. Its protein product is CASSYTRRDHEQFF.

CDR3 nucleotides: TGTGCCAGCAGTCGACGACAGGGGAATTCACCCCTCCACTTT. It translates to CASSRRQGNSPLHF. The V call is TRBV12-3 or TRBV12-4, the J call TRBJ1-6, with 8 bases fitting TRBD1. V shed 5 bases and J 7 bases; nucleotides not matched to a gene: 4. The CDR3 runs to 14 residues.

This clonotype was found many times. CDR3 bases: TGCGCCAGCAGCTTGGATATATATGGCTACACCTTC. Translating gives CASSLDIYGYTF. This chain connects TRBV5-1 to TRBJ1-2, with no clear D. Trimming took 0 bases from V and 5 from J, leaving 5 bases between them. Germline V gene data show CDR1 as SGHRS and CDR2 as YFSETQ. This CDR3 region has 12 residues. Full variable domain (outside the CDR3, taken from reference TRBV5-1 and TRBJ1-2): KAGVTQTPRYLIKTRGQQVTLSCSPISGHRSVSWYQQTPGQGLQFLFEYFSETQRNKGNFPGRFSGRQFSNSRSEMNVSTLELGDSALYLCASSLDIYGYTFGSGTRLTVV.

The gene calls are TRBV6-2 or TRBV6-3 and TRBJ2-7; 8 bases align to TRBD2. Germline V gene sequence: CDR1 MNHEY, CDR2 SVGEGT. The V segment lost 6 bases and the J segment 10 bases; nucleotides outside the gene matches: 14. The CDR3 spans 14 residues. CDR3 sequence: CASSLGLAGGSQYF. CDR3 DNA: TGTGCCAGCAGCCTTGGACTAGCTGGCGGGTCCCAGTACTTC.

This clonotype has only a few counts. CDR3 sequence reads: CASSSFSNQPQHF. CDR3 nucleotide sequence: TGTGCCAGCAGCTCTTTTAGCAATCAGCCCCAGCATTTT. The V call is TRBV7-2, the J call TRBJ1-5; D unresolved. The V gene lost 4 bases and the J gene lost 0 bases, with 4 bases spanning the gap. The CDR3 is made up of 13 amino acids. Germline V CDR1 and CDR2: SGHTA, FQGNSA.

CDR3 bases: TGTGCCAGCAGCTTAAATGGGGTAGCGGGGTACAATGAGCAGTTCTTC. As protein: CASSLNGVAGYNEQFF. The rearrangement uses TRBV7-6 and TRBJ2-1; TRBD2 matches at 8 bases. Trimming removed 2 bases from V and 4 bases from J; junction bases left unmatched: 7. Germline V lookup: CDR1 SGHVS, CDR2 FNYEAQ. The CDR3 has 16 residues.

V is TRBV12-3 or TRBV12-4 and J is TRBJ2-3; 12 bases fit TRBD2. This CDR3 contains 14 residues. J gave up 6 bases and V 8 bases, and 6 bases lay outside the gene matches. CDR3 residues: CASFLAGGWDTQYF. In nucleotides, the CDR3 is TGTGCCAGCTTCCTAGCGGGGGGGTGGGATACGCAGTATTTT.

The chain uses TRBV10-3 and TRBJ2-5, with 11 bases identical to TRBD2. CDR1 and CDR2 from the germline V gene are ENHRY and SYGVKD. V shed 6 bases, J shed 11 bases, and the junction held 14 bases outside the gene matches. The CDR3 totals 15 residues. The DNA for the CDR3 is TGTGCCATCAGAAGCGCCGGGACTAGCGGAAATGAGCAGTACTTC. It encodes CAIRSAGTSGNEQYF.